Shown below are 7 T cell receptor beta chains from a single sample sequenced in a study of regulatory T cells in long-lasting Graves disease. Researchers made TCR beta libraries by using iRepertoire HTBI primers and running Arm-PCR on CDR3 regions. Each CDR3 protein is one row after TCRdb ran MiXCR on the multiplex PCR reads. The profile shows approximately 350,000 distinct CDR3 sequences, roughly 25% of them singletons. Indicated time point: persistent/refractory GD, antithyroid drugs over 5 years with positive TRAb. PBMC-derived RNA was used for the TCR library. The source material was peripheral blood mononuclear cells (PBMCs), sampled when the disease was refractory, from a patient treated with antithyroid drugs. These TCRs come from a woman aged 40 to 49 with Graves disease.

The chain couples TRBV9 to TRBJ2-1; D might be TRBD2 (5 bases). The CDR3 is made up of 15 amino acids. Trimming shortened V by 0 bases and J by 0 bases, and 7 bases separated the two germline ends. Germline assignment: CDR1 SGDLS and CDR2 YYNGEE. CDR3 loop: CASSVERCSYNEQFF. DNA for the CDR3: TGTGCCAGCAGCGTAGAGCGGTGCTCCTACAATGAGCAGTTCTTC.

A single count supports this clonotype. V and J are TRBV20-1 and TRBJ2-7; 7 nucleotides match TRBD2. V lost 5 bases to trimming and J lost 2 bases; unmatched junction nucleotides: 9. The CDR3 has 14 residues. The germline CDR1 and CDR2 sequences are DFQATT and SNEGSKA (reference sequence). CDR3 in DNA: TGCAGTGCTCCGGGGGGTAGCGGCACCTACGAGCAGTACTTC. This translates into CSAPGGSGTYEQYF.

This clonotype was found many times. The rearrangement uses TRBV2 and TRBJ2-5, with D perhaps matching TRBD1 or TRBD2 (5 bases each). CDR1 is SNHLY, CDR2 FYNNEI, per germline. V was shortened by 5 bases and J by 5 bases, with 9 bases between the two germline ends. The CDR3 spans 12 residues. Written as DNA, the CDR3 is TGTGCCAGCAGTAGAGGGGTGGAGACCCAGTACTTC. It is translated as CASSRGVETQYF.

This clonotype was found once. The gene calls are TRBV6-1 and TRBJ2-3, with D unresolved. V dropped 7 bases and J dropped 2 bases, with 13 bases sitting between them. Germline CDR1 MNHNS, CDR2 SASEGT. This CDR3 spans 14 amino acids. Written as DNA, the CDR3 is TGTGCCAGCATCCCCTCGGGCGCCACAGATACGCAGTATTTT. This translates into CASIPSGATDTQYF.

At least ten counts were recorded for this clonotype. The chain employs TRBV11-2 and TRBJ1-4; TRBD1 agrees at 7 bases. The V gene's germline CDR1 is SGHAT and CDR2 FQNNGV. Trimming took 5 bases from V and 0 from J; bases not matched to a gene: 9. This CDR3 contains 17 residues. In nucleotides, the CDR3 is TGTGCCAGCAGCCCCAGACAGGGCAGTACAACTAATGAAAAACTGTTTTTT. It translates to CASSPRQGSTTNEKLFF.

This clonotype was counted at least ten times. The V and J genes are TRBV11-2 and TRBJ2-2; D might be TRBD2 (6 bases). CDR1 is SGHAT and CDR2 is FQNNGV in the germline V gene. The CDR3 is 16 amino acids. V was pared by 2 bases and J by 2 bases, with 12 bases between. The CDR3 reads CASSLRAAGNTGELFF. CDR3 nucleotides: TGTGCCAGCAGCTTACGGGCGGCGGGAAACACCGGGGAGCTGTTTTTT.

This clonotype was seen at least ten times. The rearrangement joins TRBV12-3 or TRBV12-4 to TRBJ1-5; D is uncertain. This CDR3 spans 12 amino acids. Trimming removed 6 bases at V and 8 bases at J, with 11 bases between. The CDR3 DNA reads as TGTGCCAGCAGCTGGTGGATCGAGCCCCAGCATTTT. Its translation is CASSWWIEPQHF.